This is a list of T cell receptor beta chains from one sample in a study of STAT3 mutations in large granular lymphocyte leukemia. Profiled with immunoSEQ multiplex PCR; TCRdb holds only in-frame clones, not every one. The sample lists roughly 4,000 clones; approximately 66% were seen once. Sequencing was carried out using peripheral blood mononuclear cells. The source of these receptors is a man in his 60s with T-cell large granular lymphocyte leukemia. Some clones in this sample may be carry-over from other donors' samples. Each CDR3 is given with its conserved first and last residue. The D gene is left open where the match is weak. Clone size is stated in some rows and not others, as once, few, many or a class when expanded.

J gene,V gene,clone size,D gene,CDR3 DNA,CDR3 protein
TRBJ1-1,TRBV5-1,-,TRBD1,TGCGCCAGCAGCTCCCAATTGGTGGGACAGGGAATCACTGAAGCTTTCTTT,CASSSQLVGQGITEAFF
TRBJ2-7,TRBV7-9,-,-,TGTGCCAGCAGCCCTAGAGCGTACGAGCAGTACTTC,CASSPRAYEQYF
TRBJ1-1,TRBV5-6,large,TRBD1,TGTGCCAGCAGCTCAGGGGGATCTGAAGCTTTCTTT,CASSSGGSEAFF
TRBJ2-7,TRBV5-1,few,-,TGCGCCAGCAGCATTGGGATTCGGGACTACGAGCAGTACTTC,CASSIGIRDYEQYF
TRBJ1-5,TRBV2,-,TRBD1,TGTGCCAGCAGTTCTTCAGGGGGTAATCAGCCCCAGCATTTT,CASSSSGGNQPQHF
TRBJ2-6,TRBV4-3,-,-,TGCGCCAGCAGCCCGGTTTCTGGGGCCAACGTCCTGACTTTC,CASSPVSGANVLTF
TRBJ1-6,TRBV30,once,-,TGTGCCTGGAGGGCGGGACCTTATAATTCACCCCTCCACTTT,CAWRAGPYNSPLHF
TRBJ2-7,TRBV2,-,-,TGTGCCAGCAGTGCTAGCGAGCAGTACTTC,CASSASEQYF
TRBJ2-5,TRBV27,few,-,TGTGCCAGCAGTCCGCATACAGCCCCGGAGACCCAGTACTTC,CASSPHTAPETQYF
TRBJ2-7,TRBV5-1,few,TRBD2,TGCGCCAGCAGCCAGGTGGGGGGGGCCTACGAGCAGTACTTC,CASSQVGGAYEQYF
TRBJ2-1,TRBV7-9,-,-,TGTGCCAGCATCCAAGGCCAGGTGTCCTACAATGAGCAGTTCTTC,CASIQGQVSYNEQFF
TRBJ1-2,TRBV6-6,-,-,TGTGCCAGCAGTTACTCTCCCAGGACCGACTATGGCTACACCTTC,CASSYSPRTDYGYTF
TRBJ2-1,TRBV7-9,-,-,TGTGCCAGCACCGCAAGTGGGAGCTCCTACAATGAGCAGTTCTTC,CASTASGSSYNEQFF
TRBJ2-7,TRBV18,-,TRBD1,TGTGCCAGCTCACCAGGGACAGGGGCGTCCTACGAGCAGTACTTC,CASSPGTGASYEQYF
TRBJ1-5,TRBV10-2,few,-,TGCGCCAGCAGTGAGTCTCCCAGCATCCTCGGTCAGCCCCAGCATTTT,CASSESPSILGQPQHF
TRBJ2-3,TRBV19,-,-,TGTGCCAGTAGTATAGGGTATGGTACGCAGTATTTT,CASSIGYGTQYF
TRBJ1-6,TRBV27,few,TRBD1,TGTGCCAGCAGCACACCAGGGGGCTATAATTCACCCCTCCACTTT,CASSTPGGYNSPLHF
TRBJ2-5,TRBV9,-,-,TGTGCCAGCAGCACCTCTGGGGGGGCTCAGGCGGAGACCCAGTACTTC,CASSTSGGAQAETQYF
TRBJ1-2,TRBV27,medium-sized,-,TGTGCCAGCAGAACAGACGGGGGCCGGGACTATGGCTACACCTTC,CASRTDGGRDYGYTF
TRBJ2-1,TRBV5-1,-,-,TGCGCCAGCAGCTCGGGGTCGGACGTTAATGAGCAGTTCTTC,CASSSGSDVNEQFF
TRBJ1-2,TRBV30,-,-,TGTGCCTGGAACAGCCTATATGGCTACACCTTC,CAWNSLYGYTF
TRBJ2-7,TRBV19,-,TRBD1,TGTGCCAGTAGTACCCGACAGGGTGAGCAGTACTTC,CASSTRQGEQYF
TRBJ1-2,TRBV7-9,-,-,TGTGCCAGCAGCCCGTGGACCCTATCGCGGGGCTACACCTTC,CASSPWTLSRGYTF
TRBJ1-2,TRBV19,-,-,TGTGCCAGTAGTATTCCAGGGGAGAACTATGGCTACACCTTC,CASSIPGENYGYTF
TRBJ2-3,TRBV5-1,-,-,TGCGCCAGCAGCTTGGCACGGGTGGGCACAGATACGCAGTATTTT,CASSLARVGTDTQYF